A single sample is the source of the 30 T cell receptor beta chains below, sequenced in a study of technical replicates of blood from a handful of donors. TCRdb's table, derived via immunoSEQ multiplex PCR, lists solely in-frame clones and lacks some. This sample has around 77,000 clones; about nine tenths occur once, and the top ten carry 0.41%. The source material was T cells isolated from PBMCs. The receptors originated from a human donor in good health.

The chain links TRBV10-3 to TRBJ1-2; 10 bases are a match to TRBD1. The CDR3 runs 16 residues. Trimming at V came to 0 bases and at J to 8 bases, leaving 9 bases not matched to a gene. CDR1 is ENHRY, CDR2 SYGVKD, per germline. The CDR3 region is CAISESLGQGIWGYTF. CDR3 in DNA: TGTGCCATCAGTGAGTCTTTGGGACAGGGGATCTGGGGCTACACCTTC.

This clone has just a few counts. The chain carries TRBV7-9 and TRBJ1-5, with D unresolved. CDR3 length: 15 residues. Germline CDR1 SEHNR, CDR2 FQNEAQ (reference sequence). The germline V and J ends were trimmed by 6 bases and 0 bases, with 12 bases remaining between them. CDR3 amino acids: CASSPETHSNQPQHF. The CDR3 DNA reads as TGTGCCAGCAGTCCAGAAACCCATAGCAATCAGCCCCAGCATTTT.

The chain combines TRBV5-1 with TRBJ2-5; TRBD2 aligns across 8 bases. The junction had 7 bases not matched to a gene; V was cut back by 1 base and J by 2 bases. The CDR3 extends over 16 amino acids. Germline CDR1 reads SGHRS; CDR2 reads YFSETQ. CDR3 amino acids: CASSLRSGRGQETQYF. The CDR3 coding sequence is TGCGCCAGCAGCTTGAGAAGCGGGAGAGGGCAAGAGACCCAGTACTTC.

The V gene is TRBV30, the J gene TRBJ1-4, with 8 bases that match TRBD1. The V segment lost 4 bases and the J segment 7 bases; nucleotides outside the gene matches: 11. Per germline, CDR1 GTSNPN and CDR2 SVGIG (reference sequence). This CDR3 region has 15 residues. CDR3 amino acids: CAWTNLTGGSEKLFF. The DNA for the CDR3 is TGTGCCTGGACGAATCTTACAGGGGGGAGTGAAAAACTGTTTTTT.

The rearrangement joins TRBV7-2 to TRBJ1-2; no clear D. CDR3 length: 15 residues. Germline loops: CDR1 SGHTA, CDR2 FQGNSA. Trimming removed 7 bases from V and 3 bases from J, with 18 bases in between. CDR3 nucleotides: TGTGCCAGCATCCTAGAGCCATTTGCTTACTATGGCTACACCTTC. Its translation: CASILEPFAYYGYTF.

The rearrangement links TRBV13 to TRBJ2-2, with 8 bases identical to TRBD2. With 2 bases clipped from V and 3 bases from J, the junction kept 5 bases outside the gene matches. CDR3 length equals 16 residues. Per the germline V gene, CDR1 is PRHDT and CDR2 is FYEKMQ (reference sequence). This chain's CDR3 is CASSLISGDYTGELFF. DNA for the CDR3: TGTGCCAGCAGCTTAATTAGCGGGGACTACACCGGGGAGCTGTTTTTT.

This rearrangement joins TRBV6-5 to TRBJ1-5; 7 nucleotides agree with TRBD1. The CDR3 spans 14 residues. After removal of 5 bases from V and 6 bases from J, the junction contained 7 bases not matched to a gene. Germline CDR1 reads MNHEY; CDR2 reads SVGAGI. The DNA of the CDR3 is TGTGCCAGCAGTCGGCAGACAGGGACTCAGCCCCAGCATTTT. It is translated as CASSRQTGTQPQHF.

The chain uses TRBV28 and TRBJ1-2; tentatively, D is TRBD1 (5 bases). The ends were cut back, 5 bases at V and 2 bases at J, with 15 bases in the middle. The length of the CDR3 is 15 residues. The V gene's germline CDR1 is MDHEN and CDR2 SYDVKM. This CDR3 is CASSGIDRKNYGYTF. The CDR3 DNA is TGTGCCAGCAGTGGAATAGACAGAAAAAACTATGGCTACACCTTC.

The chain employs TRBV10-3 and TRBJ2-3, with TRBD2 matching 12 bases. The V segment lost 10 bases and the J segment 5 bases; nucleotides outside the gene matches: 7. CDR1 and CDR2 from the germline V gene are ENHRY and SYGVKD. The CDR3 length is 14 residues. CDR3 region: CATKGLAGRDTQYF. DNA for the CDR3: TGTGCCACCAAGGGACTAGCGGGCAGAGATACGCAGTATTTT.

The chain joins TRBV6-5 to TRBJ1-2; the D gene is possibly TRBD1 (6 bases). CDR1 is MNHEY, CDR2 SVGAGI, per germline. With 6 bases removed from V and 8 bases from J, the gap between germline ends came to 19 bases. The CDR3 spans 14 residues. In DNA form, the CDR3 reads TGTGCCAGCAGCCCCGGCCCAGGGGAAAGGGGCTACACCTTC. Translating it yields CASSPGPGERGYTF.

About this clone itself: A junction boundary mismatches the germline segment, possibly from a read error. This chain links TRBV6-9 with TRBJ1-3; D might be TRBD1 (6 bases). Per the germline V gene, CDR1 is MNHGY and CDR2 is SVAAGI. This CDR3 contains 9 residues. DNA of the CDR3: TGTGCCAGCGGCTCGGGACATAATTTT. It translates to CASGSGHNF.

The rearrangement joins TRBV18 to TRBJ2-1; 10 nucleotides line up with TRBD2. Germline V gives CDR1 KGHSH, CDR2 LQKENI. The CDR3 has 16 residues. J was trimmed by 7 bases and V by 2 bases; bases with no gene match: 8. CDR3 DNA sequence: TGTGCCAGCTCACCATATCTTCTAGCGGGAGAGAATGAGCAGTTCTTC. It yields the protein CASSPYLLAGENEQFF.

The chain carries TRBV19 and TRBJ1-5, with TRBD1 matching 8 bases. V lost 6 bases and J lost 6; bases outside the gene matches: 4. Germline CDR1 LNHDA, CDR2 SQIVND (reference sequence). The length of the CDR3 is 13 residues. The CDR3 sequence is CASRDREGQPQHF. The CDR3 region has the DNA TGTGCCAGTAGGGACAGGGAGGGTCAGCCCCAGCATTTT.

This clone has only one observation. This chain uses TRBV11-3 with TRBJ1-1, with a weak D call TRBD1 (5 bases). Trimming stripped 5 bases from V and 2 bases from J, with 12 bases between. Germline CDR1 and CDR2: SGHNT and YENEEA. The CDR3 extends over 14 amino acids. This CDR3 reads CASSLGRGNTEAFF. The CDR3 region has the DNA TGTGCCAGCAGCCTGGGGCGGGGAAACACTGAAGCTTTCTTT. Filled out from reference TRBV11-3 and TRBJ1-1, the complete variable domain reads EAGVVQSPRYKIIEKKQPVAFWCNPISGHNTLYWYLQNLGQGPELLIRYENEEAVDDSQLPKDRFSAERLKGVDSTLKIQPAELGDSAVYLCASSLGRGNTEAFFGQGTRLTVV.

The chain carries TRBV10-1 and TRBJ2-5; possibly TRBD1 for D (6 bases). V was pared by 3 bases and J by 5 bases, with 13 bases between. This CDR3 comprises 14 residues. In germline, CDR1 is WNHNN, CDR2 SYGVQD (reference sequence). This chain's CDR3 is CASSDGRGLETQYF. The DNA of the CDR3 is TGCGCCAGCAGTGATGGCAGGGGTTTGGAGACCCAGTACTTC.

The V call is TRBV5-4, the J call TRBJ1-2; TRBD1 agrees at 8 bases. V shed 3 bases, J shed 5 bases, and the junction held 9 bases outside the gene matches. This CDR3 has 15 residues. Looked up from germline, CDR1 is SGHNT and CDR2 is YYREEE (reference sequence). This CDR3 is CASSYPNTGGYGYTF. CDR3 DNA sequence: TGTGCCAGCAGCTATCCCAATACAGGGGGTTATGGCTACACCTTC.

The genes are TRBV4-1 and TRBJ2-1; TRBD2 might be the D (6 bases). The V end was cut by 3 bases, the J end by 3 bases, with 12 bases between. Per the germline V gene, CDR1 is MGHRA and CDR2 is YSYEKL. This CDR3 is built from 15 residues. CDR3: CASSHPGLRYNEQFF. For the CDR3, the DNA is TGCGCCAGCAGCCATCCGGGACTGCGCTACAATGAGCAGTTCTTC.

The chain employs TRBV28 and TRBJ1-1; D remains unclear. Between the trimmed V and J ends, which lost 4 bases and 1 base, there was a span of 13 bases. The V gene's germline CDR1 is MDHEN and CDR2 SYDVKM. The CDR3 has 15 amino acids. The CDR3 loop reads CASSSPAAGNTEAFF. CDR3 in DNA: TGTGCCAGCAGTTCACCCGCCGCGGGGAACACTGAAGCTTTCTTT.

This sequence joins TRBV2 and TRBJ2-2; the D is unclear. The CDR3 runs 12 residues. V lost 5 bases, J lost 7 bases, and 8 bases lay in between. Germline V gene data show CDR1 as SNHLY and CDR2 as FYNNEI. CDR3 sequence (DNA): TGTGCCAGCAGTTATGTGAGCGGGGAGCTGTTTTTT. Translated, it gives CASSYVSGELFF.

The chain couples TRBV7-2 to TRBJ2-7; a possible D gene is TRBD2 (5 bases). Trimming took 4 bases from V and 2 from J, leaving 12 bases between them. The CDR3 totals 14 residues. The V gene's germline CDR1 is SGHTA and CDR2 FQGNSA. The CDR3 loop reads CASSSERVTYEQYF. CDR3 in DNA: TGTGCCAGCAGCTCGGAGAGGGTCACCTACGAGCAGTACTTC.

The chain employs TRBV7-9 and TRBJ2-1; TRBD2 matches at 12 bases. Germline V gene data show CDR1 as SEHNR and CDR2 as FQNEAQ (reference sequence). The length of the CDR3 is 15 residues. J lost 9 bases, V lost 4 bases, and 7 bases had no gene match. CDR3 nucleotides: TGTGCCAGCAGCTCCACCGGACTAGCGGGATTTGAGCAGTTCTTC. Amino acids: CASSSTGLAGFEQFF.

The chain has TRBV27 and TRBJ1-1, with 7 positions matching TRBD1. Per the germline V gene, CDR1 is MNHEY and CDR2 is SMNVEV (reference sequence). The V segment lost 6 bases and the J segment 4 bases; nucleotides outside the gene matches: 8. The CDR3 has 14 amino acids. The CDR3 nucleotides are TGTGCCAGCAGCCGAGTTAAGGGGGCCACTGAAGCTTTCTTT. Its protein product is CASSRVKGATEAFF.

This chain uses TRBV18 with TRBJ1-1; the D gene is possibly TRBD1 (5 bases). The CDR3 consists of 13 residues. Germline assignment: CDR1 KGHSH and CDR2 LQKENI. Between the trimmed V and J ends, which lost 2 bases and 1 base, there was a span of 5 bases. In DNA form, the CDR3 reads TGTGCCAGCTCACCAGGGGCGAACACTGAAGCTTTCTTT. Protein sequence: CASSPGANTEAFF.

The chain links TRBV5-1 to TRBJ2-1; 7 bases map to TRBD2. The CDR3 consists of 16 residues. The V and J ends lost 4 bases and 0 bases, in that order; junction bases with no gene match: 7. Per the germline V gene, CDR1 is SGHRS and CDR2 is YFSETQ. The CDR3 sequence: CASSGGASGSYNEQFF. CDR3 DNA: TGCGCCAGCAGCGGTGGGGCTAGCGGCTCCTACAATGAGCAGTTCTTC.

The rearrangement uses TRBV7-8 and TRBJ2-6, with D maybe TRBD2 (5 bases). There are 17 residues in the CDR3. Germline V gene lookup returns CDR1 SGHVS and CDR2 FQNEAQ. Trimming cost V 1 base and J 0 bases, with 10 bases left between them. The CDR3 sequence: CASSLEAVPSGANVLTF. The CDR3 DNA follows: TGTGCCAGCAGCTTAGAAGCGGTCCCCTCTGGGGCCAACGTCCTGACTTTC.

V and J are TRBV27 and TRBJ1-1; maybe TRBD1 (5 bases). The CDR3 is 14 amino acids. Germline V gene lookup returns CDR1 MNHEY and CDR2 SMNVEV (reference sequence). V lost 5 bases and J lost 2, with 12 bases in between. The CDR3 is CASSDSLGNTEAFF. CDR3 sequence (DNA): TGTGCCAGCAGTGACAGTCTTGGAAACACTGAAGCTTTCTTT.

J is TRBJ2-7 and V is TRBV6-5, with D perhaps matching TRBD1 (8 bases). The CDR3 consists of 14 residues. Trimming took off 6 bases at V and 6 bases at J, with 18 bases between the two ends. From germline, CDR1 is MNHEY and CDR2 SVGAGI. The CDR3 DNA is TGTGCCAGCAGCCAAGGACAGGGAGGGCGCGAGCAGTACTTC. Its protein product is CASSQGQGGREQYF.

This clone was observed once. J is TRBJ2-1 and V is TRBV4-3; perhaps TRBD2 as D (6 bases). The V end was cut by 1 base, the J end by 6 bases, with 22 bases between. The germline V gene has CDR1 LGHNA and CDR2 YSLEER. The CDR3 totals 18 residues. CDR3 nucleotides: TGCGCCAGCAGCCAAGGGGGTGTGGGAGGCGGCTGGGGCAATGAGCAGTTCTTC. Translating it yields CASSQGGVGGGWGNEQFF.

The J gene is TRBJ2-7, the V gene TRBV5-1; D remains ambiguous. The CDR3 is 11 residues long. Germline V gene lookup returns CDR1 SGHRS and CDR2 YFSETQ. Trimming left V 3 bases short and J 2 bases short, with 3 bases between. CDR3 nucleotide sequence: TGCGCCAGCAGCTCAGCCTACGAGCAGTACTTC. Translation gives CASSSAYEQYF.

The rearrangement joins TRBV5-6 to TRBJ2-7; weak D call: TRBD1 (6 bases). The germline V and J ends were trimmed by 2 bases and 3 bases, with 18 bases remaining between them. The CDR3 runs to 16 residues. Germline CDR1 and CDR2: SGHDT and YYEEEE. CDR3 sequence (DNA): TGTGCCAGCAGCTTTGTTGACAGGCCAGTTCTCTACGAGCAGTACTTC. Residues: CASSFVDRPVLYEQYF.